The clone carrying this T cell receptor beta chain was picked up a small number of times. This specimen belongs to a study of human T cells and chemical hapten exposure. About the study: Upper-back patches of 0.01% DPC were read at 6 days. The cohort included alopecia areata under or over 50% scalp, totalis and universalis.

Trimming took off 1 base at V and 1 base at J, with 6 bases between the two ends. Germline CDR1 is SGHKS and CDR2 is YYEKEE (reference sequence). The CDR3 has 13 amino acids. Time point indicated: patch test 1, 2 weeks after DPC sensitization. Treatment denoted: therapeutic diphenylcyclopropenone sensitization with weekly scalp DPC. Individual cDNA molecules each carried unique molecular identifiers attached by the library. TCRdb re-called the RACE reads through MiXCR, storing one row per CDR3 protein. Of some 82,000 distinct CDR3 sequences in the sample, around 10% were seen once. The V gene is TRBV5-5, the J gene TRBJ2-7; the D is unclear. The TCR sequence derives from a woman in her 50s with alopecia areata. Some clones in this sample may be carry-over from other donors' samples. The sequences come from whole blood, collected in connection with sensitization to the hapten diphenylcyclopropenone (DPC). The CDR3 DNA follows: TGTGCCAGCAGCTTGACTGTTTCCTACGAGCAGTACTTC. Translated: CASSLTVSYEQYF.